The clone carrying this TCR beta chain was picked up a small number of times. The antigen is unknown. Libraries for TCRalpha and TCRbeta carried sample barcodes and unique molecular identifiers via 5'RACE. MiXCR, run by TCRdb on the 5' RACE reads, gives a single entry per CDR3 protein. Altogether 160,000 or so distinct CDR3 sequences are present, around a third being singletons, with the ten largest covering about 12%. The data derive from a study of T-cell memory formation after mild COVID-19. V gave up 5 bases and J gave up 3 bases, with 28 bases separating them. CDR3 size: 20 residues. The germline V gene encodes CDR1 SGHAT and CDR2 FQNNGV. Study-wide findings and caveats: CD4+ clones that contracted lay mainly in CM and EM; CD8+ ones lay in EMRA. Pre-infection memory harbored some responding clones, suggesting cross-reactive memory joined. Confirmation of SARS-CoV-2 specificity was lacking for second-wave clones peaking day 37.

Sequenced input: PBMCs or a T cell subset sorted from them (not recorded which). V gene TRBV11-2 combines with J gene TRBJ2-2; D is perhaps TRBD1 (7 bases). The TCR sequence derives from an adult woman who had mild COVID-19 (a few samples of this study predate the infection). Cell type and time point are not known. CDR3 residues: CASSMNRGLSFDGDTGELFF. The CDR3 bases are TGTGCCAGCAGCATGAACAGGGGACTTTCCTTCGATGGGGACACCGGGGAGCTGTTTTTT. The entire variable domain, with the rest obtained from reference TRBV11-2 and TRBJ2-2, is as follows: EAGVAQSPRYKIIEKRQSVAFWCNPISGHATLYWYQQILGQGPKLLIQFQNNGVVDDSQLPKDRFSAERLKGVDSTLKIQPAKLEDSAVYLCASSMNRGLSFDGDTGELFFGEGSRLTVL.